This paragraph covers one T cell receptor beta chain sequence. This clone was found once. Its target antigen remains unknown. Base-call qualities are not available, and no considerably larger clone is one nucleotide away. This sample was taken from a study of Tregs in tolerant kidney transplant recipients (dated by TCRdb to between 2019 and 2020). Background for the entire study: Transplants used related donors with nonmyeloablative bone marrow transplantation; mixed chimerism was transient in the human trials. Before combined kidney and bone marrow transplantation, this study identified donor-specific regulatory T cells using TCRbeta sequencing and then followed those same cells after transplant. Overall results and qualifications from the work: Donor-specific Treg expansion exceeded global Treg expansion in tolerant patients, suggesting antigen-driven rather than nonspecific expansion. Because the study included only a small number of patients, the results must be confirmed in larger populations and under other immunosuppression protocols. The most biologically relevant and donor-specific TCRbeta repertoire appeared to be identified by expanding Tregs with activated donor B cells. Biological reproducibility was not directly addressed, though technical replication error appeared minimal. For some patients, the PCR primers changed as time went on, which meant samples from those patients could not be compared with one another at the nucleotide level.

V gives up 11 bases and J gives up 7 bases, and the segment between their germline ends measures 21 bases. The germline V gene specifies MNHNS as CDR1 and SASEGT as CDR2. From the cysteine up to the phenylalanine, the CDR3 has a length of 14 residues. CDR3 DNA is the only sequence kept; it has 42 bases, read in frame from the first base. For TCRbeta CDR3 sequencing, genomic DNA was extracted from sorted cells using the QIAGEN DNeasy Blood and Tissue Kit. High-throughput TCRbeta CDR3 sequencing, including PCR amplification with bias correction and internal controls, was performed commercially through immunoSEQ. The source study handled its data this way. Unique productive TCRbeta sequences were defined by CDR3 nucleotide sequence where primers matched, otherwise by CDR3 amino acid sequence with Vbeta and Jbeta genes. To correct sorting error, sequences shared between sorted populations at a frequency ratio of 2:1 or less were removed; the rest were assigned to the higher population. Sequences were defined as donor-reactive when expanded at least 5-fold in CFSE-low cells versus unstimulated cells and present at a frequency of at least 0.01% in CFSE-low cells. Repertoire divergence was quantified by Jensen-Shannon divergence using the top 100 TCRbeta sequences ranked by frequency. For samples with multiple sequencing runs, sorting error was corrected separately for each run before the runs were pooled. What TCRdb holds here is the immuneACCESS table cut down to in-frame rearrangements. Part of the clones is not present; checked against another copy, under half of the missing clones reflect an unresolved V gene, and the others are unexplained. D and trimming come from the DNA, and the V and J calls and clone size come from that table. The sample table records about 83,000 clones; more than 95% of these occur just once. The top ten clones comprise roughly 0.59% of the sample.

Sample time point, as interpreted from the label and publication: blood sample drawn before combined kidney and bone marrow transplant. Unstimulated Tregs (CD4+CD25+CD127-), CD4+ non-Tregs (CD4+CD25-), CD4 and CD8 cells were FACS-sorted from thawed PBMCs. Patients were 4 combined kidney and bone marrow transplant recipients from the ITN036ST trial, and only these trial subjects had samples available. Healthy control blood was processed to PBMCs by Ficoll density gradient and cryopreserved, and patient PBMCs were collected before and after transplant. This sequence was found in a human donor who received a combined kidney and bone marrow transplant. This chain is built from TRBV6-1 and TRBJ2-1; the D region possibly corresponds to TRBD1 (6 bases align). Source: CD4+ T cells from blood, taken before the transplant. The CDR3 region: CAAQNRDPQNEQFF. The DNA reads as follows: TGTGCCGCACAAAACAGGGACCCGCAAAATGAGCAGTTCTTC.